This T cell receptor beta chain derives from a study of shared clonotypes between healthy human individuals. Several immunoSEQ plates held equal portions of the genomic DNA taken from each subset. Sequencing was performed with immunoSEQ multiplex PCR; in TCRdb, only in-frame clones are kept and a portion is missing. This sample has more than 2,000,000 clones, with 85% to 95% found just once. The sample taken for sequencing was naive CD4+ T cells sorted from blood. Specified subset: CD45RA+ positively selected. This sequence was found in a young man in good health.

The CDR3 reads CASSLSSGVGYEQYF. CDR3 sequence (DNA): TGTGCCAGCAGCTTATCCTCGGGAGTGGGCTACGAGCAGTACTTC. This sequence joins TRBV11-2 and TRBJ2-7; a possible D gene is TRBD2 (6 bases). This CDR3 contains 15 residues. CDR1 and CDR2 (germline): SGHAT, FQNNGV. Between the trimmed V and J ends, which lost 2 bases and 3 bases, there was a span of 14 bases.